These T cell receptor beta chains were read from a single sample in a study of cytotoxic CD8 clonotypes in ibrutinib-treated CLL. The assay was immunoSEQ multiplex PCR, and TCRdb's table has in-frame clones only and misses some. The sample has about 50,000 clones, 57% seen once; the top ten hold 25% to 35%. This specimen consisted of PBMCs, obtained after 24 months of ibrutinib treatment. The receptor source for this set is a human donor with chronic lymphocytic leukemia. Both conserved end residues are part of each CDR3. The D gene is left open where the match is weak. Some rows mark clone size as missing; the rest say once, few, many or name a class of expanded clone.

v_gene	j_gene	abundance	d_gene	CDR3nt	CDR3aa
TRBV14	TRBJ1-2	once	NA	TGTGCCAGCAGCCCACTCACAGGGCGAAAGGGGGGCTACACCTTC	CASSPLTGRKGGYTF
TRBV19	TRBJ2-1	few	NA	TGTGCCAGTAGTGTCCGCGGGTGGGGTGATAGGGCAGAGCAGTTCTTC	CASSVRGWGDRAEQFF
TRBV6-1	TRBJ2-7	NA	NA	TGTGCCAGCAATACAAGGGCGAGCTCCTACGAGCAGTACTTC	CASNTRASSYEQYF
TRBV6-5	TRBJ1-1	few	NA	TGTGCCAGCAGTTACAACAGCCAAGCTTTCTTT	CASSYNSQAFF
TRBV27	TRBJ1-1	NA	NA	TGTGCCAGCAGTTTACTCCCCAGGGGAGGGACTGAAGCTTTCTTT	CASSLLPRGGTEAFF
TRBV19	TRBJ1-5	NA	TRBD1	TGTGCCAGTACGGGACAGGGACAAAGCAATCAGCCCCAGCATTTT	CASTGQGQSNQPQHF
TRBV2	TRBJ2-2	NA	NA	TGTGCCAGCAGTGAAGTAAGGGTCACCGGGGAGCTGTTTTTT	CASSEVRVTGELFF
TRBV25-1	TRBJ2-7	NA	TRBD1	TGTGCCAGCAGTGGTCAAGTGGCCCAGGGGGCTTCCTACGAGCAGTACTTC	CASSGQVAQGASYEQYF
TRBV27	TRBJ1-5	NA	NA	TGTGCCAGCAGTTTAACTTGGGCCCATTATAGCAATCAGCCCCAGCATTTT	CASSLTWAHYSNQPQHF
TRBV5-8	TRBJ1-5	NA	NA	TGTGCCAGCAGCTCTGGGGAGGGATGGCAGCCCCAGCATTTT	CASSSGEGWQPQHF
TRBV7-9	TRBJ2-7	NA	TRBD2	TGTGCCAGCAGCACCTCGGGGAGGGAAAAGCAGTACTTC	CASSTSGREKQYF
TRBV2	TRBJ1-6	NA	NA	TGTGCCAGCAGTGGTCGGGGGGCAAAGTCACCCCTCCACTTT	CASSGRGAKSPLHF
TRBV2	TRBJ1-3	NA	NA	TGTGCCAGCAGGGCAATACGGGGCCTCTCTGGAAACACCATATATTTT	CASRAIRGLSGNTIYF
TRBV5-1	TRBJ2-3	NA	TRBD1	TGCGCCAGCAGCTTGGGACAGGGGCCAGATACGCAGTATTTT	CASSLGQGPDTQYF
TRBV11-2	TRBJ2-1	NA	NA	TGTGCCAGCAGCTTAGGCGGCAGCCGGGGAAATGAGCAGTTCTTC	CASSLGGSRGNEQFF
TRBV5-6	TRBJ1-4	few	TRBD1	TGTGCCAGCAGCTATACAGGGGCGGGTCGTGAAAAACTGTTTTTT	CASSYTGAGREKLFF
TRBV5-4	TRBJ1-2	NA	TRBD1	TGTGCCAGCAGCTTGGGACAGGGGATGAGCTACACCTTC	CASSLGQGMSYTF